This T cell receptor (beta chain) came from a study of identical twins' blood T cells. MiXCR was run by TCRdb on the 5' RACE reads, yielding one entry per CDR3 protein. The sample holds a few hundred thousand distinct CDR3 sequences; about 28% are singletons and the top ten take 6.1%. The V gene end was trimmed by 6 bases and the J gene end by 8 bases; junction bases not matched to a gene: 9. This CDR3 region has 14 residues. Germline V lookup: CDR1 MNHNY, CDR2 SVGAGI (reference sequence). The sample taken for sequencing was PBMCs. The chain carries TRBV6-6 and TRBJ1-4; 7 bases line up with TRBD1. This TCR came from a woman aged 18-50 years in good health. CDR3 sequence reads: CASSPTGVVEKLFF. CDR3 nucleotide sequence: TGTGCCAGCAGCCCCACAGGGGTGGTAGAAAAACTGTTTTTT.